This T cell receptor beta chain was found in a study of blood T cell repertoires in COVID-19. Clones were sequenced by immunoSEQ multiplex PCR, and TCRdb holds only the in-frame ones, with some missing. The table lists a few hundred thousand clones, about 83% of them singletons. V gave up 2 bases and J gave up 2 bases; unmatched junction bases: 2. Germline V gives CDR1 SEHNR, CDR2 FQNEAQ (reference sequence). This CDR3 comprises 14 residues. Sequenced input: peripheral blood. This TCR came from a woman in her fifties or sixties with acute or convalescent COVID-19. The chain carries TRBV7-9 and TRBJ1-2, with 7 bases lining up with TRBD1. The CDR3 spells CASSLTGENYGYTF. The CDR3 DNA is TGTGCCAGCAGCTTAACAGGGGAGAACTATGGCTACACCTTC.